This T cell receptor beta chain was identified during a study of control samples from healthy donors and cancer patients (dated by TCRdb to about 2020). V is pared back by 0 bases and J by 0 bases, with 9 bases lying between the germline termini. Reading the germline V gene gives CDR1 SGDLS and CDR2 YYNGEE. Inclusive of the bounding cysteine and phenylalanine, the CDR3 is 16 residues long. Only CDR3 DNA remains: 48 bases, in frame from the first base. The library was produced with the immunoSEQ multiplex PCR assay. What TCRdb holds here is the immuneACCESS table cut down to in-frame rearrangements. Part of the clones is not present; checked against another copy, under half of the missing clones reflect an unresolved V gene, and the others are unexplained. Here the sample has 50,000 or so clones; 88% occur a single time. Jointly, the top ten make up approximately 3.8% of the sample. A word on this clone: Its antigen is still unknown. No qualities accompany the bases; no much larger clone lies one base away.

The origin of this receptor is a man in his fifties or sixties in good health. The sample comprised blood. Recombination linked TRBV9 to TRBJ2-2, with TRBD2 perhaps the D gene, on 5 matching bases. The encoded CDR3 is CASSVGAAANTGELFF. The nucleotides are TGTGCCAGCAGCGTAGGAGCGGCTGCGAACACCGGGGAGCTGTTTTTT.